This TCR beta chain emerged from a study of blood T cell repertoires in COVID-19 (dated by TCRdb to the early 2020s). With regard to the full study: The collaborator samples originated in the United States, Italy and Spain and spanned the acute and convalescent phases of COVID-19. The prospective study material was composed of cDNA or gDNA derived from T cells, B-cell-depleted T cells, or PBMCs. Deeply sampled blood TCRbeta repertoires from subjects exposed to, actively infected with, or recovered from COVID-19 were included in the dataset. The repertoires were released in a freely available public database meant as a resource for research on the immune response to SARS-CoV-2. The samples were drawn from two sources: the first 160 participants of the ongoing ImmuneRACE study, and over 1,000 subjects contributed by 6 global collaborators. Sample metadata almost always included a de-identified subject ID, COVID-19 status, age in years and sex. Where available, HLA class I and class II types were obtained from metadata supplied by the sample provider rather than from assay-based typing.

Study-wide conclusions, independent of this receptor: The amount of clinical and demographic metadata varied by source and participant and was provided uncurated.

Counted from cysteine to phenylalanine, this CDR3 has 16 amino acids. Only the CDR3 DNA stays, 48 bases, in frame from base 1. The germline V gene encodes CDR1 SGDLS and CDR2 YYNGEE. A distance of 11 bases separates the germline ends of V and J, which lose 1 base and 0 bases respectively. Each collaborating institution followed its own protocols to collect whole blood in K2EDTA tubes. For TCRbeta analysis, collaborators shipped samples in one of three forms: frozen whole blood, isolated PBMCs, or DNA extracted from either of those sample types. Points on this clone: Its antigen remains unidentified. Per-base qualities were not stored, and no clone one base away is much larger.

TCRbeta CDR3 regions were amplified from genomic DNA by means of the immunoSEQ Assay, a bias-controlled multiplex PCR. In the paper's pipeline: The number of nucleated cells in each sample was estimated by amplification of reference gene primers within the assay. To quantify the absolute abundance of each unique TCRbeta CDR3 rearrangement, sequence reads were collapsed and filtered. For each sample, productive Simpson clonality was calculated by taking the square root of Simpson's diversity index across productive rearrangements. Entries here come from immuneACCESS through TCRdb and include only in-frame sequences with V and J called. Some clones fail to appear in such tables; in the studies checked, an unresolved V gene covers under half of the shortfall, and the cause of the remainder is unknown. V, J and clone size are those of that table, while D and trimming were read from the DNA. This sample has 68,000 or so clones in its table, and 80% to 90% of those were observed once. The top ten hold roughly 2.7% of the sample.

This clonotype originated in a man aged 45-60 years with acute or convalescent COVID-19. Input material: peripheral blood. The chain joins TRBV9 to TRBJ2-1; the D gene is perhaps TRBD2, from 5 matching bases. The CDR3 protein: CASSVFPGSSYNEQFF. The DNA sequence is TGTGCCAGCAGCGTATTCCCGGGGAGCTCCTACAATGAGCAGTTCTTC.